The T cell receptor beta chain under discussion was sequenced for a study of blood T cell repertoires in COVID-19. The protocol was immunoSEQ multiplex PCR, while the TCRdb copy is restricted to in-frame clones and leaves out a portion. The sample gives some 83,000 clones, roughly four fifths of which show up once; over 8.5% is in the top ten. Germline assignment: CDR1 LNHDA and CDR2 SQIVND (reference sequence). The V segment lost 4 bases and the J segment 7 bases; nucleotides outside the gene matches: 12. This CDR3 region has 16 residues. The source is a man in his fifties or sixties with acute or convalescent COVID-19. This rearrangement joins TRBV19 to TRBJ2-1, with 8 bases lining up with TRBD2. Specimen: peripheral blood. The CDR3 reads CASSNYMGLVKNEQFF. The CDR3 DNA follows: TGTGCCAGTAGTAACTATATGGGACTAGTCAAAAATGAGCAGTTCTTC.